This T cell receptor delta chain was observed in a study of gamma-delta chains in newborns, infants, children. Study at large: Polyclonal expansion of innate γδ T cells after birth follows microbial exposure.

TCRdb repeated clone calling on the reads with CATT. The table lists roughly 5,200 delta-chain clones, approximately 5.2% of them singletons, with about 6% in the top ten. This CDR3 has 18 amino acids. Germline trimming cut 1 base from V and 4 bases from J; bases unmatched to any gene: 14. Germline V gene data show CDR1 as GEAIGNYY and CDR2 as EKD. This clone is categorized as medium-sized. The sequenced material came from blood. The TCR originated in a child who was a newborn, infant or young child, either healthy, febrile or measles-vaccinated (not recorded which). The rearrangement joins TRDV2 to TRDJ1; 10 bases are shared with TRDD3. In DNA form, the CDR3 reads TGTGCCTGTGACACTTTGCTGGGGGATAAGAGGGACGGCGATAAACTCATCTTT. Protein: CACDTLLGDKRDGDKLIF.